This T cell receptor (beta chain) was sequenced during a study of T cells after posttransplantation cyclophosphamide. General study findings and limits: Later blood repertoires were often dominated by clones from the donor CD8+ memory compartment. After PTCy, TRB diversity resembled that of CNI/methotrexate controls.

The ends were cut back, 0 bases at V and 6 bases at J, with 9 bases in the middle. Germline V gene data show CDR1 as SGHNT and CDR2 as YYREEE (reference sequence). The CDR3 is made up of 14 amino acids. Assay used: immunoSEQ multiplex PCR; TCRdb lists only in-frame clones, some missing. The data show about 37,000 clones, none appearing only once, with roughly 5.8% held by the ten largest. On the day of bone marrow donation, the related graft donor provided peripheral blood. This clone was detected ten times or more. The antigen remains unidentified. The chain carries TRBV5-4 and TRBJ2-2; possibly TRBD1 for D (5 bases). Sequencing was performed on PBMCs. The TCR was taken from a man aged 25 to 40 in good health and a related stem cell transplant donor. The CDR3 spells CASSLVGAPGELFF. The CDR3 DNA is TGTGCCAGCAGCTTGGTTGGGGCCCCCGGGGAGCTGTTTTTT.